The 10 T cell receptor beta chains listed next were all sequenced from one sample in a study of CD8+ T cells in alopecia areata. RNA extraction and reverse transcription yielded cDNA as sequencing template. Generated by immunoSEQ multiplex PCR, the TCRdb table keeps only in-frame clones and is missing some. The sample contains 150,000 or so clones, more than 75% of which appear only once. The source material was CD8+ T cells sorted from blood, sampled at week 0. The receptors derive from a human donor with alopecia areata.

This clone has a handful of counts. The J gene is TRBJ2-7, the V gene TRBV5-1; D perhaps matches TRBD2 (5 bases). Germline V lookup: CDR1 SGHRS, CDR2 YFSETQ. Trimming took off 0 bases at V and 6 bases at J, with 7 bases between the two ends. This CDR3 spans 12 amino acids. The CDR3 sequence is CASSLGGLEQYF. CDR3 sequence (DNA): TGCGCCAGCAGCTTGGGAGGACTCGAGCAGTACTTC.

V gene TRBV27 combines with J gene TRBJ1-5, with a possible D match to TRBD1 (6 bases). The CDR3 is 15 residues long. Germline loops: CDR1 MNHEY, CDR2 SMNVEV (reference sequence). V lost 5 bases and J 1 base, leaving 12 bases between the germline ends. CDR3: CASSIDRFSNQPQHF. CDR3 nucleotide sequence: TGTGCCAGCAGTATAGACAGGTTCAGCAATCAGCCCCAGCATTTT.

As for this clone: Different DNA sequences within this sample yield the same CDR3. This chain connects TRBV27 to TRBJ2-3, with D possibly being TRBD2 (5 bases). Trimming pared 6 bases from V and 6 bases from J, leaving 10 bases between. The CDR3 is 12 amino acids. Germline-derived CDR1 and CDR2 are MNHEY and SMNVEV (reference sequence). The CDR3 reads CASSRRTDTQYF. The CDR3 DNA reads TGTGCCAGCAGCCGGAGGACCGATACGCAGTATTTT.

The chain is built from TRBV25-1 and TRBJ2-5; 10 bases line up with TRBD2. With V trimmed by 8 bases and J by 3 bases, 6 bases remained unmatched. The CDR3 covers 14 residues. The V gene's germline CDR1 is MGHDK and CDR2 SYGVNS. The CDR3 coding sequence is TGTGCCAGCCAACTAGCGGGAAGGGAAGAGACCCAGTACTTC. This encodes CASQLAGREETQYF.

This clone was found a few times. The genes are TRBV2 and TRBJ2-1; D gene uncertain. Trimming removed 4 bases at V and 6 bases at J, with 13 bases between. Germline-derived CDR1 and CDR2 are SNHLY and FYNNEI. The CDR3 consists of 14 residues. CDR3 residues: CASSVSSAVNEQFF. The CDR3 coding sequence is TGTGCCAGCAGTGTTTCTAGTGCCGTCAATGAGCAGTTCTTC.

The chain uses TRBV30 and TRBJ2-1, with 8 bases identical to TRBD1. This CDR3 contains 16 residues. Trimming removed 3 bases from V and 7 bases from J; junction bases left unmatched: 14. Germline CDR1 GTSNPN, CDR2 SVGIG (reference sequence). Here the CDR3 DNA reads TGTGCCTGGAGCGCCCGCGGACAGGGAGCGGGTAATGAGCAGTTCTTC. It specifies CAWSARGQGAGNEQFF.

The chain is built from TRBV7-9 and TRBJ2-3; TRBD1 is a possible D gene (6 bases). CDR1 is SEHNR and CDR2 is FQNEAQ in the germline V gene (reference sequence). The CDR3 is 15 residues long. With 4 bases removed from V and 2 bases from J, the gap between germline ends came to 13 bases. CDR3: CASSYGTMDTDTQYF. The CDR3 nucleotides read TGTGCCAGCAGCTACGGGACAATGGACACAGATACGCAGTATTTT.

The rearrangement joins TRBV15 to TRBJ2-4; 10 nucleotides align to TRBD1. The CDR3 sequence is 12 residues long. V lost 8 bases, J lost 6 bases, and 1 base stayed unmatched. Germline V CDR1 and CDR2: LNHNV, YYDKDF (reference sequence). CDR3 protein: CATGQGVNIQYF. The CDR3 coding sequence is TGTGCCACCGGACAGGGGGTAAACATTCAGTACTTC.

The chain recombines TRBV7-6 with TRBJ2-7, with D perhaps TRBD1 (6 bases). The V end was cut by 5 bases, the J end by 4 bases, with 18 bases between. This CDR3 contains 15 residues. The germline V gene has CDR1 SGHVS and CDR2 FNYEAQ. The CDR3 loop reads CASSGIEGGFYEQYF. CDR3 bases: TGTGCCAGCAGCGGAATCGAAGGGGGATTTTACGAGCAGTACTTC. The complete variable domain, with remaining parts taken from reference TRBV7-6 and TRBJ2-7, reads GAGVSQSPRYKVTKRGQDVALRCDPISGHVSLYWYRQALGQGPEFLTYFNYEAQQDKSGLPNDRFSAERPEGSISTLTIQRTEQRDSAMYRCASSGIEGGFYEQYFGPGTRLTVT.

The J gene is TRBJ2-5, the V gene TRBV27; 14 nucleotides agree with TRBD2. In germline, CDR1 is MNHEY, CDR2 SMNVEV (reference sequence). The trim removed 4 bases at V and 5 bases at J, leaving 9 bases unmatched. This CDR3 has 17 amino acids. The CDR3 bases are TGTGCCAGCAGTTCTGGACTAGCGGGAGGACCCAGGGAGACCCAGTACTTC. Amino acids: CASSSGLAGGPRETQYF.